These 19 T cell receptor beta chains share one sample of origin, sequenced in a study of blood T cell repertoires in COVID-19. This table comes from immunoSEQ multiplex PCR, and its TCRdb copy is limited to in-frame clones, with some not included. The table includes some 290,000 clones, around four fifths detected once. Sequenced material: peripheral blood. The source is a man aged 60 to 69 who had recovered from COVID-19.

V and J are TRBV7-2 and TRBJ2-1, with 11 bases aligning to TRBD1. V was pared by 2 bases and J by 0 bases, with 6 bases of the junction left unmatched. Germline assignment: CDR1 SGHTA and CDR2 FQGNSA. This CDR3 contains 18 residues. CDR3: CASSLLGTGGFSYNEQFF. The CDR3 region has the DNA TGTGCCAGCAGCTTATTAGGGACAGGGGGTTTCTCCTACAATGAGCAGTTCTTC.

J is TRBJ1-4 and V is TRBV29-1; 7 positions match TRBD1. The CDR3 contains 13 residues. From germline, CDR1 is SQVTM and CDR2 ANQGSEA. The trim removed 3 bases at V and 8 bases at J, leaving 6 bases unmatched. Here the CDR3 DNA reads TGCAGCGTTGATTTGCAGGGGGACGAAAAACTGTTTTTT. This encodes CSVDLQGDEKLFF.

V is TRBV2 and J is TRBJ1-1; TRBD1 agrees at 7 bases. V was clipped by 7 bases and J by 8 bases; unmatched bases: 13. The CDR3 loop spans 14 amino acids. Germline V gives CDR1 SNHLY, CDR2 FYNNEI. The CDR3 sequence: CASIRLGTAPEAFF. The DNA for the CDR3 is TGTGCCAGCATTCGACTGGGGACAGCGCCCGAAGCTTTCTTT.

The chain uses TRBV9 and TRBJ2-5; no clear D. This CDR3 spans 14 amino acids. Between the trimmed V and J ends, which lost 0 bases and 5 bases, there was a span of 11 bases. Per the germline V gene, CDR1 is SGDLS and CDR2 is YYNGEE. The CDR3 here is CASSVVDTRETQYF. The CDR3 nucleotides are TGTGCCAGCAGCGTAGTGGATACGAGGGAGACCCAGTACTTC.

In this sample, this clone turned up once. The chain is built from TRBV6-5 and TRBJ2-2, with a weak D call TRBD1 (6 bases). The CDR3 runs to 15 residues. The germline V gene has CDR1 MNHEY and CDR2 SVGAGI. V was clipped by 2 bases and J by 7 bases, with 14 bases between them. Written as DNA, the CDR3 is TGTGCCAGCAGTTACACCGAATGGGGGCGCGGGGAGCTGTTTTTT. This encodes CASSYTEWGRGELFF.

This clone appeared a few times. The chain has TRBV6-5 and TRBJ2-7, with 13 bases that match TRBD2. Trimming took 5 bases from V and 5 from J; bases not matched to a gene: 6. Germline-derived CDR1 and CDR2 are MNHEY and SVGAGI. The CDR3 totals 15 residues. CDR3 coding DNA: TGTGCCAGCAGTCCCGGACTAGCGGGAGTGAACGAGCAGTACTTC. This codes for CASSPGLAGVNEQYF.

The V gene is TRBV7-2, the J gene TRBJ2-7; the match to TRBD2 covers 13 bases. Germline V CDR1 and CDR2: SGHTA, FQGNSA. The CDR3 is made up of 15 amino acids. V shed 4 bases, J shed 3 bases, and the junction held 3 bases outside the gene matches. CDR3: CASSSLAGGHYEQYF. The CDR3 nucleotides are TGTGCCAGCAGCTCACTAGCGGGAGGGCACTACGAGCAGTACTTC.

CDR3 nucleotides: TGTGCCAGCAGCCCGGACACGGTGGAGCAGTTCTTC. It codes for CASSPDTVEQFF. This chain joins TRBV5-4 and TRBJ2-1; D may be TRBD1 (5 bases). The CDR3 covers 12 residues. The V end was cut by 4 bases, the J end by 10 bases, with 12 bases between. In germline, CDR1 is SGHNT, CDR2 YYREEE (reference sequence).

The CDR3 bases are TGTGCCAGCAGCCACGGACTAGATACGTTCTTC. Its protein is CASSHGLDTFF. This sequence joins TRBV3-1 (or the pseudogene TRBV3-2) and TRBJ2-1, with 7 bases aligning to TRBD2. The CDR3 is made up of 11 amino acids. In germline, CDR1 is LGHDT, CDR2 YNNKEL (reference sequence). Unmatched junction bases numbered 5, after V lost 3 bases and J lost 15 bases.

The chain joins TRBV7-2 to TRBJ2-1, with 11 bases aligning to TRBD2. CDR1 SGHTA and CDR2 FQGNSA come from the germline V gene. Losses at the gene ends were 5 bases for V and 7 bases for J; bases not matched to a gene: 7. The length of the CDR3 is 15 residues. The CDR3, as DNA: TGTGCCAGCAGCGAAATACTAGCGGGAGCAAATGAGCAGTTCTTC. This codes for CASSEILAGANEQFF.

The chain recombines TRBV2 with TRBJ1-1; D is perhaps TRBD1 (6 bases). Germline CDR1 is SNHLY and CDR2 is FYNNEI. The CDR3 loop spans 15 amino acids. V lost 4 bases and J lost 5, with 17 bases in between. The CDR3 spells CASSAKQGGRTEAFF. In DNA, the CDR3 is TGTGCCAGCAGTGCCAAACAGGGCGGAAGGACTGAAGCTTTCTTT.

V usage is TRBV5-8 and J usage is TRBJ1-1; the match to TRBD1 covers 8 bases. The CDR3 loop spans 16 amino acids. CDR1 and CDR2 from the germline V gene are SGHTS and YDEGEE. Trimming removed 2 bases from V and 4 bases from J; junction bases left unmatched: 10. In nucleotides, the CDR3 is TGTGCCAGCAGCTTTCTCCAGACAGGGGAGGGCACTGAAGCTTTCTTT. It yields the protein CASSFLQTGEGTEAFF.

The gene calls are TRBV5-1 and TRBJ2-7, with 7 bases fitting TRBD2. This CDR3 is 15 amino acids long. Germline V CDR1 and CDR2: SGHRS, YFSETQ. J was trimmed by 0 bases and V by 4 bases; bases with no gene match: 7. DNA of the CDR3: TGCGCCAGCAGCGCAGCTAGCGGAACCTCCTACGAGCAGTACTTC. Translated: CASSAASGTSYEQYF.

The chain combines TRBV7-9 with TRBJ1-1; 8 bases agree with TRBD1. The CDR3 is 16 amino acids. The V and J ends lost 5 bases and 1 base, in that order; junction bases with no gene match: 9. Germline V gives CDR1 SEHNR, CDR2 FQNEAQ (reference sequence). Written as DNA, the CDR3 is TGTGCCAGCAGCCCCGTCGCCGGGACAGGGAACACTGAAGCTTTCTTT. Protein product: CASSPVAGTGNTEAFF.

The chain is built from TRBV24-1 and TRBJ2-5, with a tentative D call TRBD1 (6 bases). The CDR3 is made up of 13 amino acids. V was pared by 5 bases and J by 6 bases, with 12 bases between. CDR1 is KGHDR and CDR2 is SFDVKD in the germline V gene. In DNA form, the CDR3 reads TGTGCCACCAGTGTGAGGGGGTCCAAGACCCAGTACTTC. Translating it yields CATSVRGSKTQYF.

This chain joins TRBV6-1 and TRBJ1-6; a possible D gene is TRBD1 (6 bases). Germline loops: CDR1 MNHNS, CDR2 SASEGT. V dropped 4 bases and J dropped 11 bases, with 21 bases sitting between them. The CDR3 contains 16 residues. CDR3 residues: CASSAPLQGLGAPLHF. The CDR3 DNA sequence: TGTGCCAGCAGTGCCCCGCTACAGGGCTTGGGGGCACCCCTCCACTTT.

J is TRBJ1-4 and V is TRBV11-2, with a possible D match to TRBD1 (6 bases). Trimming removed 5 bases from V and 6 bases from J, with 16 bases in between. This CDR3 contains 15 residues. Germline lookup yields CDR1 SGHAT and CDR2 FQNNGV. Written as DNA, the CDR3 is TGTGCCAGCAGCGCAAGGACAGCGGCGCATGAAAAACTGTTTTTT. It specifies CASSARTAAHEKLFF. The whole variable domain, remainder taken from reference TRBV11-2 and TRBJ1-4, is EAGVAQSPRYKIIEKRQSVAFWCNPISGHATLYWYQQILGQGPKLLIQFQNNGVVDDSQLPKDRFSAERLKGVDSTLKIQPAKLEDSAVYLCASSARTAAHEKLFFGSGTQLSVL.

This chain joins TRBV4-2 and TRBJ1-2; D uncertain. This CDR3 contains 12 residues. Per the germline V gene, CDR1 is LGHNA and CDR2 is YNFKEQ. Trimming removed 4 bases at V and 3 bases at J, with 6 bases between. This chain's CDR3 is CASSLTHYGYTF. The CDR3 DNA sequence: TGTGCCAGCAGCCTAACTCACTATGGCTACACCTTC.

The chain couples TRBV7-3 to TRBJ2-5, with 8 positions matching TRBD2. Germline loops: CDR1 SGHTA, CDR2 FQGTGA. Trimming cost V 3 bases and J 3 bases; bases outside gene matches: 3. The CDR3 consists of 14 residues. The CDR3 region is CASSFTGGKETQYF. The CDR3 DNA follows: TGTGCCAGCAGCTTTACGGGGGGGAAAGAGACCCAGTACTTC.